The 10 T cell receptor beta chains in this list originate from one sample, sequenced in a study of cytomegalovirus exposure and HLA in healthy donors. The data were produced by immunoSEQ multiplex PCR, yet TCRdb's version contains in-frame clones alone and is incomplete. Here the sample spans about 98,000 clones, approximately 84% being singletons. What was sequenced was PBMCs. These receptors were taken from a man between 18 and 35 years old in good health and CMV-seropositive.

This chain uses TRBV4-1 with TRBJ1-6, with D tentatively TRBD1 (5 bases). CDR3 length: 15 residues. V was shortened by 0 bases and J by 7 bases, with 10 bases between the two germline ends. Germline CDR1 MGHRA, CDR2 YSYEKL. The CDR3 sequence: CASSQDAGRNSPLHF. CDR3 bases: TGCGCCAGCAGCCAAGATGCAGGGCGGAATTCACCCCTCCACTTT.

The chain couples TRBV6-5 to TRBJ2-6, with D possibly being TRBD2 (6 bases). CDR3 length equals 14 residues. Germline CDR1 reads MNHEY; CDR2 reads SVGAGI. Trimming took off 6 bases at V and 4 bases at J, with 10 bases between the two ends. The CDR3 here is CASSRGSGANVLTF. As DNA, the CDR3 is TGTGCCAGCAGCCGGGGGTCCGGGGCCAACGTCCTGACTTTC.

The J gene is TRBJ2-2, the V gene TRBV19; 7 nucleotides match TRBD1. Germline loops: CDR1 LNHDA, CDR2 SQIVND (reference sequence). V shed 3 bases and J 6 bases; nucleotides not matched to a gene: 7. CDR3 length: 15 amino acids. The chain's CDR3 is CASSIRDRDAGELFF. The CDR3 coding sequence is TGTGCCAGTAGTATCAGAGACAGGGACGCCGGGGAGCTGTTTTTT.

The CDR3 is CASSFLSSETQYF. In nucleotides, the CDR3 is TGTGCCAGCTCATTCCTAAGTTCAGAGACCCAGTACTTC. The chain has TRBV18 and TRBJ2-5, with D uncertain. This CDR3 has 13 amino acids. In germline, CDR1 is KGHSH, CDR2 LQKENI. V was trimmed by 5 bases and J by 4 bases, leaving 11 bases between them.

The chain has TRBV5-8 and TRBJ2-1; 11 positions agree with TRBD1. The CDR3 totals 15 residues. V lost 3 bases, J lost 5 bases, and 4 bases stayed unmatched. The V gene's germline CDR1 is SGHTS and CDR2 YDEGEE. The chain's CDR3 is CASSSGTGGNNEQFF. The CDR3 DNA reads TGTGCCAGCAGCTCCGGGACAGGGGGTAACAATGAGCAGTTCTTC.

The CDR3 DNA sequence: TGTGCCAGTAGTATAGCCGCAGGCTCGGCCTACGAGCAGTACTTC. It encodes CASSIAAGSAYEQYF. V and J are TRBV19 and TRBJ2-7; D is ambiguous. Germline V lookup: CDR1 LNHDA, CDR2 SQIVND (reference sequence). The CDR3 has 15 amino acids. Deletions cut 1 base from V and 2 bases from J, with 12 bases between.

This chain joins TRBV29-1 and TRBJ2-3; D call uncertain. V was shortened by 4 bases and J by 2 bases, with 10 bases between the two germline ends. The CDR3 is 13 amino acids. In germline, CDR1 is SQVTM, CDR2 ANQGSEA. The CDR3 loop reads CSVARLDTDTQYF. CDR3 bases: TGCAGCGTTGCGCGTCTAGACACAGATACGCAGTATTTT.

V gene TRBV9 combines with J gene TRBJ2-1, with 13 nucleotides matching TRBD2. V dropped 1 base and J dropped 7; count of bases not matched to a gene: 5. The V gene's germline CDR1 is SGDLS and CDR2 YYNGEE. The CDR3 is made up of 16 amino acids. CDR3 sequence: CASSVSPGLAGNEQFF. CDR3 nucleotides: TGTGCCAGCAGCGTAAGCCCGGGACTAGCGGGAAATGAGCAGTTCTTC. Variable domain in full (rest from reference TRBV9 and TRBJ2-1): DSGVTQTPKHLITATGQRVTLRCSPRSGDLSVYWYQQSLDQGLQFLIQYYNGEERAKGNILERFSAQQFPDLHSELNLSSLELGDSALYFCASSVSPGLAGNEQFFGPGTRLTVL.

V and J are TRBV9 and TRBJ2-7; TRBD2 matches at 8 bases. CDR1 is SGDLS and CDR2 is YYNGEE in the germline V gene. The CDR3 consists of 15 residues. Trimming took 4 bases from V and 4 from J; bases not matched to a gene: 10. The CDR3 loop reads CASSPEAGVSYEQYF. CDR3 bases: TGTGCCAGCAGCCCTGAAGCGGGAGTTTCATACGAGCAGTACTTC.

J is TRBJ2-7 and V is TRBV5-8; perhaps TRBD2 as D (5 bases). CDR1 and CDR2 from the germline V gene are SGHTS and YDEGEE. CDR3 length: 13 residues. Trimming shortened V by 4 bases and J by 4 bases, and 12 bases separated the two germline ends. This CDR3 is CASSRYPGYEQYF. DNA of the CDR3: TGTGCCAGCAGCCGATATCCGGGATACGAGCAGTACTTC. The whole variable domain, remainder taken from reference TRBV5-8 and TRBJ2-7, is EAGVTQSPTHLIKTRGQQATLRCSPISGHTSVYWYQQALGLGLQFLLWYDEGEERNRGNFPPRFSGRQFPNYSSELNVNALELEDSALYLCASSRYPGYEQYFGPGTRLTVT.